These 32 T cell receptor beta chains were sequenced from one sample in a study of STAT5B mutations in CD4+ large granular lymphocyte leukemia. Clones were read by immunoSEQ multiplex PCR, and TCRdb kept only the in-frame ones, dropping some. The table has about 46,000 clones, more than 65% seen once. Sequenced input: CD4+ T cells from blood buffy coats. The receptors originated from a human donor in good health.

V is TRBV5-4 and J is TRBJ1-5; no firm D call. CDR3 length: 13 amino acids. CDR1 is SGHNT, CDR2 YYREEE, per germline (reference sequence). V was shortened by 2 bases and J by 2 bases, with 5 bases between the two germline ends. This chain's CDR3 is CASSFHGNQPQHF. CDR3 nucleotide sequence: TGTGCCAGCAGCTTCCACGGCAATCAGCCCCAGCATTTT.

The V gene is TRBV7-9, the J gene TRBJ1-3; 8 bases agree with TRBD1. The CDR3 runs to 15 residues. Looked up from germline, CDR1 is SEHNR and CDR2 is FQNEAQ (reference sequence). Trimming cost V 4 bases and J 4 bases; bases outside gene matches: 6. Written as DNA, the CDR3 is TGTGCCAGCAGCTCGTCCGGGACAGGCGGAAACACCATATATTTT. Translated: CASSSSGTGGNTIYF.

The chain employs TRBV19 and TRBJ1-2; D is unresolved. CDR1 and CDR2 (germline): LNHDA, SQIVND (reference sequence). V lost 2 bases and J 2 bases, leaving 15 bases between the germline ends. This CDR3 is built from 16 residues. CDR3 in amino acids: CASSISQPGPNYGYTF. The CDR3 region has the DNA TGTGCCAGTAGTATAAGTCAACCGGGCCCAAACTATGGCTACACCTTC. Together with reference TRBV19 and TRBJ1-2, the CDR3 gives the full variable domain: DGGITQSPKYLFRKEGQNVTLSCEQNLNHDAMYWYRQDPGQGLRLIYYSQIVNDFQKGDIAEGYSVSREKKESFPLTVTSAQKNPTAFYLCASSISQPGPNYGYTFGSGTRLTVV.

This clone came up once. This chain connects TRBV4-1 to TRBJ2-1; 11 bases agree with TRBD2. V dropped 1 base and J dropped 7; count of bases not matched to a gene: 9. This CDR3 is 17 amino acids long. Germline lookup yields CDR1 MGHRA and CDR2 YSYEKL. The CDR3: CASSQVGVSGRGNEQFF. The CDR3 coding sequence is TGCGCCAGCAGCCAAGTAGGAGTTAGCGGGAGGGGTAATGAGCAGTTCTTC.

This chain links TRBV7-9 with TRBJ1-2; 8 bases map to TRBD1. Germline values: CDR1 SEHNR, CDR2 FQNEAQ (reference sequence). The CDR3 has 15 amino acids. J was trimmed by 4 bases and V by 5 bases; bases with no gene match: 9. Written as DNA, the CDR3 is TGTGCCAGCAGCCAACTTCGACAGGGGACCTATGGCTACACCTTC. It codes for CASSQLRQGTYGYTF.

The V gene is TRBV6-5, the J gene TRBJ2-3, with no clear D. CDR1 is MNHEY, CDR2 SVGAGI, per germline. The CDR3 loop spans 13 amino acids. Deletions cut 2 bases from V and 6 bases from J, with 9 bases between. The CDR3 bases are TGTGCCAGCAGTTACCCCGGACGGGATACGCAGTATTTT. This gives the protein CASSYPGRDTQYF.

This chain uses TRBV29-1 with TRBJ2-7; 8 bases fit TRBD2. CDR3 size: 14 residues. The ends lost 4 bases at V and 6 bases at J; junction bases unmatched: 11. Looked up from germline, CDR1 is SQVTM and CDR2 is ANQGSEA. The CDR3 region is CSVGGDGGAGEQYF. CDR3 nucleotides: TGCAGCGTTGGAGGCGACGGGGGGGCTGGCGAGCAGTACTTC.

This clone was counted once. The chain uses TRBV7-3 and TRBJ1-6; possible D gene TRBD1, 5 bases. The CDR3 sequence is 13 residues long. CDR1 is SGHTA, CDR2 FQGTGA, per germline. V dropped 3 bases and J dropped 9 bases, with 9 bases sitting between them. The CDR3 here is CASSLQGVSPLHF. The CDR3, as DNA: TGTGCCAGCAGCTTGCAGGGCGTTTCACCCCTCCACTTT.

The chain joins TRBV19 to TRBJ2-1, with 11 bases identical to TRBD2. The CDR3 length is 14 residues. Trimming removed 5 bases from V and 8 bases from J; junction bases left unmatched: 5. CDR1 and CDR2 from the germline V gene are LNHDA and SQIVND (reference sequence). DNA for the CDR3: TGTGCCAGTAGTCGACTAGCGGGGCTCCATGAGCAGTTCTTC. Translated: CASSRLAGLHEQFF.

V usage is TRBV27 and J usage is TRBJ1-3; 7 bases map to TRBD1. Trimming took 4 bases from V and 2 from J; bases not matched to a gene: 5. Germline V gives CDR1 MNHEY, CDR2 SMNVEV (reference sequence). The CDR3 is 15 amino acids. The CDR3 loop is CASSSQGVAGNTIYF. The CDR3 region has the DNA TGTGCCAGCAGTTCTCAGGGGGTCGCTGGAAACACCATATATTTT.

Points on this clone: One junction end does not reproduce the germline sequence, and a read error may be involved. The chain employs TRBV6-1 and TRBJ2-7; 7 positions agree with TRBD1. CDR1 is MNHNS and CDR2 is SASEGT in the germline V gene. The CDR3 is made up of 16 amino acids. DNA for the CDR3: TGTGCCAGCAGTGGGCCTCTACAGGGGAGAGGCTACGGGCAGTACTTC. Translated, it gives CASSGPLQGRGYGQYF.

This chain connects TRBV12-5 to TRBJ1-2, with D possibly matching TRBD1 (5 bases). This CDR3 has 15 residues. Germline V CDR1 and CDR2: LGHNT, FRNRAP. V shed 2 bases and J shed 4 bases, with 14 bases lying between them. Here the CDR3 reads CASGLNGGVTYGYTF. CDR3 in DNA: TGTGCTAGTGGTTTGAACGGAGGGGTTACCTATGGCTACACCTTC.

In this sample, this clone turned up once. CDR3 in amino acids: CASSYSTQGNTIYF. The CDR3 DNA reads as TGTGCCAGCAGTTACTCGACCCAGGGTAACACCATATATTTT. The rearrangement joins TRBV6-5 to TRBJ1-3, with D possibly being TRBD1 (5 bases). The germline V and J ends were trimmed by 0 bases and 7 bases, with 10 bases remaining between them. This CDR3 spans 14 amino acids. The germline gives CDR1 MNHEY, CDR2 SVGAGI.

The gene calls are TRBV28 and TRBJ1-6, with 8 bases identical to TRBD1. The junction had 6 bases not matched to a gene; V was cut back by 4 bases and J by 10 bases. Germline CDR1 is MDHEN and CDR2 is SYDVKM. CDR3 size: 14 residues. In DNA form, the CDR3 reads TGTGCCAGCAGTTCGACAGGGGATAGCTCACCCCTCCACTTT. As protein: CASSSTGDSSPLHF.

This chain uses TRBV6-1 with TRBJ2-7, with D unresolved. V was pared by 7 bases and J by 1 base, with 14 bases between. The CDR3 has 14 residues. CDR1 is MNHNS and CDR2 is SASEGT in the germline V gene. The CDR3 DNA is TGTGCCAGCATAGCCAACCTCGGTTCCTACGAGCAGTACTTC. It translates to CASIANLGSYEQYF.

This clone was recorded only once. The chain links TRBV7-6 to TRBJ1-3, with a possible D match to TRBD1 (6 bases). The CDR3 is 13 residues long. Germline V gives CDR1 SGHVS, CDR2 FNYEAQ. Trimming took 3 bases from V and 6 from J, leaving 9 bases between them. CDR3 residues: CASSLGQVNTIYF. CDR3 bases: TGTGCCAGCAGCTTGGGACAAGTAAACACCATATATTTT.

The rearrangement joins TRBV29-1 to TRBJ1-2; tentatively, D is TRBD1 (5 bases). The germline CDR1 and CDR2 sequences are SQVTM and ANQGSEA. This CDR3 is 13 amino acids long. The V end lost 3 bases, the J end lost 12 bases, and 20 bases lay between the germline ends. The CDR3: CSVDWDAPIADTF. Written as DNA, the CDR3 is TGCAGCGTTGACTGGGACGCGCCGATTGCTGACACCTTC.

The chain couples TRBV6-4 to TRBJ1-3, with D perhaps matching TRBD1 (5 bases). The CDR3 sequence is 16 residues long. Trimming cost V 7 bases and J 0 bases, with 16 bases left between them. The V gene's germline CDR1 is MRHNA and CDR2 SNTAGT. CDR3 in DNA: TGTGCCAGCACCATTAGGGGTACGATCTCTGGAAACACCATATATTTT. Its translation: CASTIRGTISGNTIYF.

The chain combines TRBV30 with TRBJ1-4, with D uncertain. Trimming stripped 0 bases from V and 7 bases from J, with 9 bases between. The CDR3 is 13 residues long. Germline loops: CDR1 GTSNPN, CDR2 SVGIG (reference sequence). CDR3 protein: CAWSVLLGEKLFF. The CDR3 coding sequence is TGTGCCTGGAGTGTACTATTGGGTGAAAAACTGTTTTTT.

V usage is TRBV7-9 and J usage is TRBJ2-3; 8 bases map to TRBD2. This CDR3 has 14 residues. Unmatched junction bases numbered 5, after V lost 4 bases and J lost 5 bases. Germline CDR1 and CDR2: SEHNR and FQNEAQ (reference sequence). CDR3 DNA sequence: TGTGCCAGCAGCTCCGTCGGGGGGGGAGATACGCAGTATTTT. The encoded protein is CASSSVGGGDTQYF.

The chain joins TRBV6-5 to TRBJ1-5; D is possibly TRBD1 (5 bases). The CDR3 has 15 amino acids. Trimming removed 6 bases from V and 0 bases from J, with 12 bases in between. Germline lookup yields CDR1 MNHEY and CDR2 SVGAGI. The CDR3 is CASRLDDSSNQPQHF. The CDR3 region has the DNA TGTGCCAGCAGACTGGATGACAGTAGCAATCAGCCCCAGCATTTT.

The genes are TRBV7-6 and TRBJ2-7; 10 bases map to TRBD1. Trimming at V came to 6 bases and at J to 6 bases, leaving 8 bases not matched to a gene. The CDR3 consists of 14 residues. Germline V gives CDR1 SGHVS, CDR2 FNYEAQ. This chain's CDR3 is CASRPGTGVGEQYF. The CDR3 coding sequence is TGTGCCAGCAGACCCGGGACAGGGGTGGGCGAGCAGTACTTC.

The rearrangement uses TRBV29-1 and TRBJ2-1; no reliable D call. The length of the CDR3 is 12 residues. Germline-derived CDR1 and CDR2 are SQVTM and ANQGSEA. The V gene lost 3 bases and the J gene lost 4 bases, with 7 bases spanning the gap. The CDR3 region is CSVDAEYNEQFF. CDR3 nucleotides: TGCAGCGTTGATGCAGAATACAATGAGCAGTTCTTC.

The rearrangement uses TRBV9 and TRBJ2-2, with D uncertain. This CDR3 is 12 amino acids long. Germline V gene lookup returns CDR1 SGDLS and CDR2 YYNGEE. Trimming left V 0 bases short and J 6 bases short, with 3 bases between. CDR3 nucleotide sequence: TGTGCCAGCAGCGTAGCTTCCGGGGAGCTGTTTTTT. It encodes CASSVASGELFF.

The genes are TRBV18 and TRBJ1-5, with a tentative D call TRBD1 (5 bases). The CDR3 covers 16 residues. Germline CDR1 reads KGHSH; CDR2 reads LQKENI. V was cut by 8 bases and J by 3 bases, with 20 bases left in between. The CDR3 nucleotides are TGTGCCAGCGTTGCCACCACTGACAGCTACAATCAGCCCCAGCATTTT. Encoded protein: CASVATTDSYNQPQHF.

The gene calls are TRBV5-1 and TRBJ2-7; D perhaps matches TRBD2 (6 bases). The ends were cut back, 4 bases at V and 5 bases at J, with 13 bases in the middle. The CDR3 sequence is 13 residues long. In germline, CDR1 is SGHRS, CDR2 YFSETQ. The CDR3 spells CASSTLPGDEQYF. The CDR3 DNA sequence: TGCGCCAGCAGCACCCTCCCGGGGGACGAGCAGTACTTC.

The chain carries TRBV19 and TRBJ1-5; TRBD1 matches 11 bases. The CDR3 extends over 14 amino acids. The V and J ends lost 7 bases and 9 bases, in that order; junction bases with no gene match: 8. CDR1 and CDR2 from the germline V gene are LNHDA and SQIVND (reference sequence). CDR3 DNA: TGTGCCAGTATGGGGACAGGGGGGATCAGGCCCCAGCATTTT. It yields the protein CASMGTGGIRPQHF.

The V and J genes are TRBV5-4 and TRBJ1-2, with unresolved D. Trimming pared 2 bases from V and 5 bases from J, leaving 13 bases between. This CDR3 is built from 14 residues. Germline V CDR1 and CDR2: SGHNT, YYREEE (reference sequence). The CDR3 spells CASSLLTVEYGYTF. In DNA form, the CDR3 reads TGTGCCAGCAGCTTACTCACGGTCGAATATGGCTACACCTTC.

This clone was found once. This specimen includes other DNA sequences encoding the same CDR3. The rearrangement joins TRBV5-1 to TRBJ1-5; D is uncertain. The CDR3 is made up of 14 amino acids. V was cut by 0 bases and J by 2 bases, with 6 bases left in between. Germline V gene data show CDR1 as SGHRS and CDR2 as YFSETQ. The CDR3 here is CASSLGAGNQPQHF. Here the CDR3 DNA reads TGCGCCAGCAGCTTGGGGGCAGGCAATCAGCCCCAGCATTTT.

CDR3 DNA: TGTGCCTGGGGTAGGACCGGTGAGCAGTTCTTC. As protein: CAWGRTGEQFF. V gene TRBV30 combines with J gene TRBJ2-1; D gene unclear. Trimming shortened V by 5 bases and J by 9 bases, and 11 bases separated the two germline ends. CDR1 and CDR2 from the germline V gene are GTSNPN and SVGIG (reference sequence). CDR3 length equals 11 residues.

The rearrangement uses TRBV4-1 and TRBJ2-5; D is tentatively TRBD1 or TRBD2 (5 bases each). Germline V gene sequence: CDR1 MGHRA, CDR2 YSYEKL. Trimming cost V 0 bases and J 8 bases, with 16 bases left between them. CDR3 length equals 15 residues. The CDR3 here is CASSQDFGTGKTQYF. DNA of the CDR3: TGCGCCAGCAGCCAAGATTTCGGGACCGGGAAAACCCAGTACTTC.

The rearrangement joins TRBV9 to TRBJ1-4, with TRBD1 as a possible D gene (5 bases). The V and J ends lost 6 bases and 7 bases respectively, with 16 bases between them. The CDR3 sequence is 14 residues long. Germline V gives CDR1 SGDLS, CDR2 YYNGEE. CDR3 residues: CASTPGTTAEKLFF. The CDR3 DNA follows: TGTGCCAGCACCCCCGGGACTACCGCTGAAAAACTGTTTTTT.